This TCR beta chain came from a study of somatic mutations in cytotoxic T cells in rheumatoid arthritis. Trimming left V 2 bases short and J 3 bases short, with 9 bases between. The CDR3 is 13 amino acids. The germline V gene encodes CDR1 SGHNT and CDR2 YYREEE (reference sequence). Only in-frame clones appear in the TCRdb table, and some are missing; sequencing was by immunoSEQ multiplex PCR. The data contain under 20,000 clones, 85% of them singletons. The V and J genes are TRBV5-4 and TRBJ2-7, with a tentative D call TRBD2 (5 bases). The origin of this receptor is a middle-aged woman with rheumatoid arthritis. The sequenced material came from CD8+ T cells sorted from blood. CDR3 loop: CASSFGNFYEQYF. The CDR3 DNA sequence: TGTGCCAGCAGCTTCGGGAATTTCTACGAGCAGTACTTC.